These 14 T cell receptor beta chains share one sample of origin, sequenced in a study of cytomegalovirus exposure and HLA in healthy donors. PCR involved 60 Vbeta and 13 Jbeta primers. Method: immunoSEQ multiplex PCR; TCRdb's copy keeps in-frame clones and lacks some. Its clone listing holds about 120,000 clones. Sequencing input: PBMCs. The receptors here all came from a woman aged 35 to 49 in good health and CMV-seropositive.

V is TRBV5-1 and J is TRBJ1-1, with D perhaps TRBD1 (5 bases). Trimming took 7 bases from V and 4 from J, leaving 17 bases between them. This CDR3 comprises 14 residues. The germline V gene has CDR1 SGHRS and CDR2 YFSETQ. The CDR3: CASRGIRSGTEAFF. As DNA, the CDR3 is TGCGCCAGCCGGGGGATCCGGTCGGGCACTGAAGCTTTCTTT.

The CDR3 sequence: CASRTTSAFPRSTDTQYF. The CDR3, as DNA: TGTGCCAGCAGGACGACTAGCGCGTTCCCCAGGAGCACAGATACGCAGTATTTT. V gene TRBV25-1 combines with J gene TRBJ2-3; 8 nucleotides align to TRBD2. V lost 6 bases, J lost 0 bases, and 14 bases stayed unmatched. The V gene's germline CDR1 is MGHDK and CDR2 SYGVNS. CDR3 size: 18 residues.

The CDR3 spells CASSLRTERSTGELFF. CDR3 nucleotides: TGCGCCAGCAGCTTGAGGACAGAGAGGAGCACCGGGGAGCTGTTTTTT. V is TRBV5-1 and J is TRBJ2-2, with D possibly being TRBD1 (6 bases). The CDR3 spans 16 residues. V was clipped by 1 base and J by 4 bases, with 14 bases between them. Germline CDR1 is SGHRS and CDR2 is YFSETQ.

The chain couples TRBV6-5 to TRBJ1-4; 9 bases are a match to TRBD1. V lost 2 bases, J lost 8 bases, and 6 bases stayed unmatched. Looked up from germline, CDR1 is MNHEY and CDR2 is SVGAGI. This CDR3 is built from 15 residues. The CDR3 spells CASSYHDRGGEKLFF. In nucleotides, the CDR3 is TGTGCCAGCAGTTACCATGACAGGGGGGGAGAAAAACTGTTTTTT.

J is TRBJ2-5 and V is TRBV7-8; 9 bases map to TRBD2. Germline V lookup: CDR1 SGHVS, CDR2 FQNEAQ. The CDR3 is 16 amino acids. V gave up 5 bases and J gave up 4 bases; unmatched junction bases: 11. CDR3: CASSPGGSGRGETQYF. CDR3 DNA sequence: TGTGCCAGCAGCCCCGGAGGTAGCGGGAGAGGAGAGACCCAGTACTTC.

Written as DNA, the CDR3 is TGTGCCTGGAGTGCCCGGGGGCAGCCCCAGCATTTT. Amino acid sequence: CAWSARGQPQHF. The V call is TRBV30, the J call TRBJ1-5, with TRBD1 as a possible D gene (5 bases). This CDR3 has 12 amino acids. Deletions cut 1 base from V and 7 bases from J, with 8 bases between. Germline V CDR1 and CDR2: GTSNPN, SVGIG (reference sequence).

V is TRBV2 and J is TRBJ1-1, with D possibly being TRBD1 (6 bases). This CDR3 is built from 15 residues. From germline, CDR1 is SNHLY and CDR2 FYNNEI. Trimming stripped 2 bases from V and 1 base from J, with 11 bases between. The CDR3 is CASSEPGHSNTEAFF. The CDR3 region has the DNA TGTGCCAGCAGTGAACCGGGACACTCGAACACTGAAGCTTTCTTT.

For this clone: Different DNA sequences within this sample yield the same CDR3. V and J are TRBV5-1 and TRBJ2-3; TRBD2 agrees at 11 bases. CDR3 length equals 15 residues. Unmatched junction bases numbered 5, after V lost 5 bases and J lost 3 bases. Germline-derived CDR1 and CDR2 are SGHRS and YFSETQ. The CDR3 sequence is CASSLLAGETDTQYF. The CDR3 nucleotides read TGCGCCAGCAGTTTACTAGCGGGAGAGACAGATACGCAGTATTTT.

The chain recombines TRBV5-4 with TRBJ2-7; 8 bases align to TRBD2. V lost 4 bases and J lost 7; bases outside the gene matches: 13. The CDR3 contains 15 residues. Germline CDR1 and CDR2: SGHNT and YYREEE (reference sequence). DNA of the CDR3: TGTGCCAGCAGCACACTAGCGGAGCGCCCCTGGGAGCAGTACTTC. It specifies CASSTLAERPWEQYF.

The chain recombines TRBV19 with TRBJ2-7, with a tentative D call TRBD2 (6 bases). This CDR3 spans 15 amino acids. In germline, CDR1 is LNHDA, CDR2 SQIVND (reference sequence). Between the trimmed V and J ends, which lost 3 bases and 1 base, there was a span of 13 bases. This CDR3 is CASSIGGALSYEQYF. DNA for the CDR3: TGTGCCAGTAGTATTGGCGGGGCCTTATCCTACGAGCAGTACTTC.

The chain combines TRBV25-1 with TRBJ2-2; perhaps TRBD2 as D (5 bases). The ends were cut back, 2 bases at V and 4 bases at J, with 11 bases in the middle. This CDR3 comprises 15 residues. CDR1 and CDR2 from the germline V gene are MGHDK and SYGVNS. The CDR3 DNA is TGTGCCAGCAGTGAAGAGGGAGATGCCACCGGGGAGCTGTTTTTT. This gives the protein CASSEEGDATGELFF.

The V and J genes are TRBV19 and TRBJ2-5; 11 bases line up with TRBD2. Germline lookup yields CDR1 LNHDA and CDR2 SQIVND (reference sequence). This CDR3 is built from 19 residues. J gave up 4 bases and V 1 base, and 14 bases lay outside the gene matches. CDR3 nucleotide sequence: TGTGCCAGTAGTATAGCGGCTAGCGGGAGGATAGGGTTCGGAGAGACCCAGTACTTC. It specifies CASSIAASGRIGFGETQYF.

V is TRBV12-1 and J is TRBJ2-3; the table's D call, TRBD2, has no DNA check behind it. TRBV12-1 is labeled a pseudogene. This CDR3 is built from 18 residues. The CDR3 loop is CASEREGREARYTDTQYF. In DNA form, the CDR3 reads TGTGCCAGCGAGAGAGAAGGGCGGGAGGCCCGATACACAGATACGCAGTATTTT.

The V call is TRBV10-3, the J call TRBJ2-7, with TRBD1 as a possible D gene (6 bases). From germline, CDR1 is ENHRY and CDR2 SYGVKD. Trimming took off 5 bases at V and 3 bases at J, with 8 bases between the two ends. This CDR3 spans 12 amino acids. The CDR3, as DNA: TGTGCCATCAGTCCAGGGGACTACGAGCAGTACTTC. Residues: CAISPGDYEQYF.